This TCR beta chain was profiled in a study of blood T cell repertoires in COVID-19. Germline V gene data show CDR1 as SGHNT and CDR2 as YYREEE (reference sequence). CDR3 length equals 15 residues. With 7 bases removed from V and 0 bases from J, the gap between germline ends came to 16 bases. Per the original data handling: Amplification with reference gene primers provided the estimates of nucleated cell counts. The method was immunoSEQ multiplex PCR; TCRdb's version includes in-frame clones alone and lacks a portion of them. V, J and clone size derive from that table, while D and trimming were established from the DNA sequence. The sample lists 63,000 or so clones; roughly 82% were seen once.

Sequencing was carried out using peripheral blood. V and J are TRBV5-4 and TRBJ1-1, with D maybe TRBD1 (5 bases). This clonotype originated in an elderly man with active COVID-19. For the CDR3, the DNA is TGTGCCAGCGGAAAATCGGACACCCTGAACACTGAAGCTTTCTTT. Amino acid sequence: CASGKSDTLNTEAFF.